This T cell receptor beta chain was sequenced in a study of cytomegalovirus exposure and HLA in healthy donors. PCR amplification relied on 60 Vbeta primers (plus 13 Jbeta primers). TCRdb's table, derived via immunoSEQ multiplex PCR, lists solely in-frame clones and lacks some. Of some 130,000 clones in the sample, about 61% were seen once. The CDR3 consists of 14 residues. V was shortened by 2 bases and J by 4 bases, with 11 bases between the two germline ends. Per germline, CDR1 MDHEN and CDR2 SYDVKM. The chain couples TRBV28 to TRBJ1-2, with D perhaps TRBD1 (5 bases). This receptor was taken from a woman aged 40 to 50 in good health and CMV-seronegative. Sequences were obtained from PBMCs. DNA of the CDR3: TGTGCCAGCAGTTTAGACGGGGGGGGCTATGGCTACACCTTC. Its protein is CASSLDGGGYGYTF.